This is a list of T cell receptor beta chains from one sample in a study of HIV-infected patients and healthy controls. TCRdb recomputed calls from the 5' RACE reads with MiXCR, one row per CDR3 protein. The sample records almost 65,000 distinct CDR3 sequences, roughly 21% being singletons. Sequences were obtained from CD4+ T cells from blood. The receptors were gathered from a human donor in good health. The CDR3 runs from the conserved cysteine through the conserved F or W. The D gene is left open where the match is weak. Only some rows state a clone size, as once, few, many or a class for expanded clones.

d_call,clone_size,v_call,j_call,cdr3_nt,cdr3_aa
TRBD1,few,TRBV11-2,TRBJ1-2,TGTGCCAGCAGCTTAGATCTGGCAGGGGGCGCAAATGGCTACACCTTC,CASSLDLAGGANGYTF
TRBD1,many,TRBV20-1,TRBJ1-1,TGCACCGCGCCACAGGGGGGTAAGGACACTGAAGCTTTCTTT,CTAPQGGKDTEAFF
TRBD2,few,TRBV18,TRBJ2-3,TGTGCCAGCTCACCCGCTAGACTAGCGGGGAGCACAGATACGCAGTATTTT,CASSPARLAGSTDTQYF
NA,many,TRBV10-3,TRBJ1-1,TGTGCCATCAGTGATAGGGGTTCTGAAGCTTTCTTT,CAISDRGSEAFF
NA,many,TRBV4-3,TRBJ1-3,TGCGCCAGCAGCCAAGAATACGGCAGGACGGGAAACACCATATATTTT,CASSQEYGRTGNTIYF
NA,many,TRBV11-2,TRBJ2-5,TGTGCCAGCAGCTTGACCCAGGGGTACCAAGAGACCCAGTACTTC,CASSLTQGYQETQYF
TRBD1,NA,TRBV6-1,TRBJ1-1,TGTGCCAGCAGTGGTGAGCAGGGGGTCACTGAAGCTTTCTTT,CASSGEQGVTEAFF
NA,NA,TRBV3-1,TRBJ1-6,TGTGCCAGCAGCCTCAATAATTCACCCCTCCACTTT,CASSLNNSPLHF
TRBD1,few,TRBV14,TRBJ1-2,TGTGCCAGCAGCCATACCGGGACAGGGGCCACAGTCTATGGCTACACCTTC,CASSHTGTGATVYGYTF
NA,few,TRBV29-1,TRBJ2-2,TGCAGCGTTGATAGTAGTGGGAACACCGGGGAGCTGTTTTTT,CSVDSSGNTGELFF
NA,many,TRBV7-9,TRBJ1-1,TGTGCCAGCAGCTTAGCACTGGGCACTGAAGCTTTCTTT,CASSLALGTEAFF
NA,NA,TRBV6-1,TRBJ2-1,TGTGCCAGCAGCGCAGTAGCGCATGAGCAGTTCTTC,CASSAVAHEQFF
NA,few,TRBV11-2,TRBJ2-1,TGTGCCAGCAGCTTAGATTTGCCTGGGGCACGGAACAATGAGCAGTTCTTC,CASSLDLPGARNNEQFF
NA,NA,TRBV6-5,TRBJ1-1,TGTGCCAGCACCAACCCGGGGGTGCGGGAAGCTTTCTTT,CASTNPGVREAFF
NA,many,TRBV7-3,TRBJ1-1,TGTGCCAGCAGCTTAAAGGGGGGACGGCTCATGAACACTGAAGCTTTCTTT,CASSLKGGRLMNTEAFF
TRBD1,NA,TRBV19,TRBJ1-1,TGTGCCAGTAGTATGGGGGACAGGGAAAACACTGAAGCTTTCTTT,CASSMGDRENTEAFF
TRBD1,few,TRBV29-1,TRBJ2-7,TGCAGCGTTGGGGGACAGCTCTACGAGCAGTACTTC,CSVGGQLYEQYF
NA,NA,TRBV21-1,TRBJ1-6,TGTGCCAGCAGCACAGATCTACAGGCCAATTCACCCCTCCACTTT,CASSTDLQANSPLHF
TRBD2,NA,TRBV20-1,TRBJ2-3,TGCAGTGCGTACACTAGCGGGAGGGCGGATACGCAGTATTTT,CSAYTSGRADTQYF
TRBD1,NA,TRBV28,TRBJ2-7,TGTGCCAGCAGTTTGTCTCAGGGGGCAGGGGAGCAGTACTTC,CASSLSQGAGEQYF
NA,many,TRBV10-1,TRBJ1-1,TGCGCCAGCACCCGAGACCGAAACGGAGAAGCTTTCTTT,CASTRDRNGEAFF
NA,few,TRBV20-1,TRBJ2-1,TGCAGTGCTAGAGGGACACCAGGAGCAGAGTTCTTC,CSARGTPGAEFF
NA,many,TRBV20-1,TRBJ2-4,TGCAGTGCTATTAGCGGAAACAAAAACATTCAGTACTTC,CSAISGNKNIQYF
NA,many,TRBV20-1,TRBJ2-1,TGCAGTGCTAGAGCGGGATATGCCTACAATGAGCAGTTCTTC,CSARAGYAYNEQFF
NA,once,TRBV19,TRBJ2-6,TGTGCCAGTAGCACGCCGTCTAGGGCCAACGTCCTGACTTTC,CASSTPSRANVLTF
NA,NA,TRBV4-2,TRBJ1-6,TGTGCCAGCAGCCAAGATCACGGGCCGGCCTATAATTCACCCCTCCACTTT,CASSQDHGPAYNSPLHF
NA,few,TRBV20-1,TRBJ2-2,TGCAGTGCTAGATTGGGGGCGTGGGACACCGGGGAGCTGTTTTTT,CSARLGAWDTGELFF
NA,many,TRBV27,TRBJ2-7,TGTGCCAGCAGTCCGTCGGGGGTCCTAGCGTACGAGCAGTACTTC,CASSPSGVLAYEQYF
TRBD1,many,TRBV27,TRBJ1-5,TGTGCCAGCAGTGGGACAGGGGGCCAGCCCCAGCATTTT,CASSGTGGQPQHF
TRBD1,many,TRBV4-1,TRBJ2-7,TGCGCCAGCAGGGGTGGGGTCCGGGACAGGGACTACGAGCAGTACTTC,CASRGGVRDRDYEQYF
NA,NA,TRBV30,TRBJ2-5,TGTGCCTGGGGGAGAGGGACATCGGGACTCCAAGAGACCCAGTACTTC,CAWGRGTSGLQETQYF
TRBD1,few,TRBV30,TRBJ2-2,TGTGCCTGGAGGGTGACAGGGGGCCCAACCGGGGAGCTGTTTTTT,CAWRVTGGPTGELFF
NA,medium-sized,TRBV27,TRBJ2-6,TGTGCCAGCAGCGGGGACGGGGCCAACGTCCTGACTTTC,CASSGDGANVLTF
NA,NA,TRBV27,TRBJ1-1,TGTGCCAGCGGAACAGGGAACACTGAAGCTTTCTTT,CASGTGNTEAFF
NA,many,TRBV12-3/TRBV12-4,TRBJ1-5,TGTGCCAGCAGTTTTACCGGGCGTTATAGCAATCAGCCCCAGCATTTT,CASSFTGRYSNQPQHF
NA,few,TRBV12-3/TRBV12-4,TRBJ1-1,TGTGCCAGCATCTACAGTCCGAACACTGAAGCTTTCTTT,CASIYSPNTEAFF
TRBD1,few,TRBV11-2,TRBJ1-1,TGTGCCAGCAGCTTGGGACAGGGGACTGAAGCTTTCTTT,CASSLGQGTEAFF
NA,many,TRBV7-2,TRBJ1-1,TGTGCCAGCAGCTTATTCGGGACTGAAGCTTTCTTT,CASSLFGTEAFF
TRBD1,many,TRBV29-1,TRBJ2-2,TGCAGCGTTGTGGGGACAGAGAAACCTAACACCGGGGAGCTGTTTTTT,CSVVGTEKPNTGELFF
NA,many,TRBV6-2/TRBV6-3,TRBJ1-1,TGTGCCAGCAGCTCACGACAGGTTGGGAACACTGAAGCTTTCTTT,CASSSRQVGNTEAFF
TRBD1,NA,TRBV10-3,TRBJ1-1,TGTGCCATCAGACCGACAGGGGGTTGGACTGAAGCTTTCTTT,CAIRPTGGWTEAFF
TRBD2,NA,TRBV12-3/TRBV12-4,TRBJ2-3,TGTGCCAGCAGTTTTCTAGCGGGGGGCACAGATACGCAGTATTTT,CASSFLAGGTDTQYF
TRBD2,few,TRBV30,TRBJ2-7,TGTGCCTGGAGCCCGTTAGCGGGAGTATCCTACGAGCAGTACTTC,CAWSPLAGVSYEQYF
NA,NA,TRBV19,TRBJ1-4,TGTGCCACCAGGGAGGAGGCCGTGAGCGAAAAACTGTTTTTT,CATREEAVSEKLFF
NA,NA,TRBV3-1,TRBJ1-3,TGTGCCAGCAGCCAAGCCGGACTCAGCTCTGGAAACACCATATATTTT,CASSQAGLSSGNTIYF
NA,few,TRBV5-6,TRBJ2-3,TGTGCCAGCAGCGAACCGGGTCTAGATACGCAGTATTTT,CASSEPGLDTQYF
NA,NA,TRBV6-1,TRBJ2-7,TGTGCCAGCAGTGAAAATAGATCCTACGAGCAGTACTTC,CASSENRSYEQYF
NA,NA,TRBV11-2,TRBJ1-4,TGTGCCAGCAGCCCATACAGGGCGGCGAAGGAAAAACTGTTTTTT,CASSPYRAAKEKLFF
TRBD1,few,TRBV18,TRBJ2-3,TGTGCCAGCTCACAGGACAGGGACACAGATACGCAGTATTTT,CASSQDRDTDTQYF
NA,many,TRBV20-1,TRBJ1-1,TGCAGTGCTAGAGTTCCAGGGCTGAACACTGAAGCTTTCTTT,CSARVPGLNTEAFF
NA,many,TRBV3-1,TRBJ1-1,TGTGCCAGCAGGAACTTCCAGGGGGAAGCTTTCTTT,CASRNFQGEAFF